Listed below are T cell receptor beta chains from one sample, sequenced in a study of a mutant IDH1 vaccine in newly diagnosed glioma. No antigen is known for these receptors. Sequencing used immunoSEQ multiplex PCR; TCRdb keeps in-frame clones, though not all of them. The data show some 48,000 clones, 70% to 85% seen once. The sample consisted of PBMCs, taken from a glioma patient whose treatment included an IDH1 peptide vaccine. Receptors originate from a man aged 35-49 years with glioma. CDR3s include the opening cysteine and the closing phenylalanine or tryptophan. A D gene is named only where the DNA matches it firmly. Part of the rows lack a size; the others show once, few, many or a class for expanded clones.

>TRBD2|NA|TRBJ2-1|TRBV5-4
TGTGCCAGCAGCTTGGACAGCGGGAGGATCAATGAGCAGTTCTTC
CASSLDSGRINEQFF
>TRBD1|medium-sized|TRBJ2-7|TRBV16
TGTGCCAGCAGCTTGCGACAGGGGGAAGGCGAGCAGTACTTC
CASSLRQGEGEQYF
>NA|NA|TRBJ2-5|TRBV4-2
TGTGCCAGCAGCCAAGATTCCTGGGGAAGCCAAGAGACCCAGTACTTC
CASSQDSWGSQETQYF
>NA|NA|TRBJ2-2|TRBV6-5
TGTGCCGTCCGGGGTGCGAACACCGGGGAGCTGTTTTTT
CAVRGANTGELFF
>NA|NA|TRBJ2-1|TRBV27
TGTGCCAGCAGTTGGGGGGATAACTACAATGAGCAGTTCTTC
CASSWGDNYNEQFF
>NA|NA|TRBJ2-5|TRBV2
TGTGCCAGCAGAATCACACTCCAAGAGACCCAGTACTTC
CASRITLQETQYF
>NA|NA|TRBJ2-5|TRBV5-6
TGTGCCAGCAGCTTGGAAGGGGCACGGGAGACCCAGTACTTC
CASSLEGARETQYF
>TRBD2|NA|TRBJ2-7|TRBV4-1
TGCGCCAGCAGCCGAAATTCCGGGACTAGCGGGGGGAGCTCCTACGAGCAGTACTTC
CASSRNSGTSGGSSYEQYF
>TRBD2|NA|TRBJ2-2|TRBV12-5
TGTGCTAGTGGTCCCAAGGCGGGGGGGGCCGGGGAGCTGTTTTTT
CASGPKAGGAGELFF
>NA|NA|TRBJ1-2|TRBV5-1
TGCGCCAGCAGCCGCGAGGACAGCAGGGGCTACACCTTC
CASSREDSRGYTF
>TRBD1|NA|TRBJ1-6|TRBV2
TGTGCCAGCAGCAGAAGGACAGGTTCGGGTTCACCCCTCCACTTT
CASSRRTGSGSPLHF
>TRBD1|NA|TRBJ2-7|TRBV18
TGTGCCAGCTCAAGGGGACAGGGTTCGGGCGAGCAGTACTTC
CASSRGQGSGEQYF
>NA|once|TRBJ1-2|TRBV6-5
TGTGCCAGCAGTTACATCGGACAGAACTATGGCTACACCTTC
CASSYIGQNYGYTF
>NA|NA|TRBJ1-5|TRBV2
TGTGCCAGCAGTGATATAGCAGGGTATAATCAGCCCCAGCATTTT
CASSDIAGYNQPQHF
>NA|NA|TRBJ1-3|TRBV7-9
TGTGCCAGCAGCCCCCCCGGGGGGGGTATAAACACCATATATTTT
CASSPPGGGINTIYF
>NA|NA|TRBJ1-2|TRBV7-9
TGTGCCAGCGGCACGGGGCAGGGCCGTGGCTACACCTTC
CASGTGQGRGYTF
>TRBD2|NA|TRBJ2-5|TRBV7-7
TGTGCTAGCAGCCCTAGCGGGGCCACCCAAGAGACCCAGTACTTC
CASSPSGATQETQYF
>NA|NA|TRBJ1-2|TRBV18
TGTGCCAGCTCACCAACCCGGGATGGCTACACCTTC
CASSPTRDGYTF
>NA|once|TRBJ1-3|TRBV7-9
TGTGCCAGCAGCTCCACTCAACAGGCTAGCGGGGTTGGAAACACCATATATTTT
CASSSTQQASGVGNTIYF
>NA|NA|TRBJ1-1|TRBV7-3
TGTGCCAGCAGCTTACGGGGCGACACTGAAGCTTTCTTT
CASSLRGDTEAFF
>NA|NA|TRBJ1-6|TRBV5-1
TGCGCCAGCAGCCCCGGGCCCCAGACGAATTCACCCCTCCACTTT
CASSPGPQTNSPLHF
>TRBD1|NA|TRBJ1-3|TRBV4-1
TGCGCCAGCAGCCAAGGTCCAGGGGGGTCCGGAAACACCATATATTTT
CASSQGPGGSGNTIYF
>TRBD1|NA|TRBJ2-5|TRBV5-1
TGCGCCAGCAGCTTTGCAACAGGGGGCCAAGAGACCCAGTACTTC
CASSFATGGQETQYF